This T cell receptor beta chain was captured in a study of T cell repertoires in cytomegalovirus infection. V shed 5 bases and J shed 7 bases, with 14 bases lying between them. Germline lookup yields CDR1 MNHNS and CDR2 SASEGT. The CDR3 runs to 13 residues. TCRdb used MiXCR to reprocess the reads, holding one entry per CDR3 protein. The table has more than 250,000 distinct CDR3 sequences, roughly 25% seen once; the top ten hold roughly 13%. Worth noting for this clonotype: What it binds is not known.

The specimen comprised cultured PBMCs, sampled from culture after CMV antigen stimulation. V and J are TRBV6-1 and TRBJ2-5; the D call may be TRBD1 or TRBD2 (5 bases each). This TCR derives from a human donor in good health (CMV status not recorded). Some clones in this sample may be carry-over from other donors' samples. The CDR3 coding sequence is TGTGCCAGCAGTACGGGGACGAGCGGGACCCAGTACTTC. Residues: CASSTGTSGTQYF.